These 7 T cell receptor beta chains were sequenced from one sample in a study of brain T cells in children with intractable seizures. Repertoires were generated with immunoSEQ multiplex PCR, while TCRdb's copy carries only in-frame clones and drops some. Among approximately 44,000 clones listed, approximately 90% were seen once. Sequenced here: peripheral blood, sampled at surgery. The receptors stem from a girl aged 2-10 years with tuberous sclerosis and intractable seizures.

The chain combines TRBV4-2 with TRBJ2-3; 13 bases fit TRBD2. Germline V gene data show CDR1 as LGHNA and CDR2 as YNFKEQ. This CDR3 has 15 residues. V was pared by 4 bases and J by 4 bases, with 2 bases of the junction left unmatched. Written as DNA, the CDR3 is TGTGCCAGCAGCCGAACTAGCGGGGGGGCAGATACGCAGTATTTT. Translation: CASSRTSGGADTQYF.

The rearrangement joins TRBV5-1 to TRBJ1-5, with D uncertain. V gave up 0 bases and J gave up 7 bases, with 11 bases separating them. The CDR3 is made up of 14 amino acids. The germline CDR1 and CDR2 sequences are SGHRS and YFSETQ. The CDR3 nucleotides read TGCGCCAGCAGCTTGGGGGGAGAGCGGCAGCCCCAGCATTTT. It codes for CASSLGGERQPQHF.

V gene TRBV20-1 combines with J gene TRBJ1-1; D uncertain. The CDR3 spans 11 residues. Germline CDR1 and CDR2: DFQATT and SNEGSKA (reference sequence). Trimming pared 6 bases from V and 1 base from J, leaving 6 bases between. The CDR3 DNA follows: TGCAGTGCCAGTGAGAACACTGAAGCTTTCTTT. Protein product: CSASENTEAFF.

The chain links TRBV3-1 (or the pseudogene TRBV3-2) to TRBJ2-5; 11 nucleotides match TRBD2. Germline V gives CDR1 LGHDT, CDR2 YNNKEL (reference sequence). The CDR3 length is 14 residues. The V and J ends lost 1 base and 8 bases, in that order; junction bases with no gene match: 3. In DNA, the CDR3 is TGTGCCAGCAGCCAAGGTAGCGGGGGGGCCACCCAGTACTTC. Its translation: CASSQGSGGATQYF.

The chain has TRBV5-1 and TRBJ2-5; TRBD1 or TRBD2 may be the D gene (5 bases each). Germline-derived CDR1 and CDR2 are SGHRS and YFSETQ. Trimming removed 0 bases at V and 5 bases at J, with 11 bases between. The CDR3 runs to 14 residues. CDR3 sequence: CASSLGFGAETQYF. The DNA for the CDR3 is TGCGCCAGCAGCTTGGGATTCGGGGCTGAGACCCAGTACTTC.

V and J are TRBV15 and TRBJ1-5, with unresolved D. The CDR3 loop spans 13 amino acids. V was cut by 6 bases and J by 7 bases, with 13 bases left in between. Germline V gene lookup returns CDR1 LNHNV and CDR2 YYDKDF (reference sequence). The CDR3 region has the DNA TGTGCCACCAGTTACAGTATGCTACAGCCCCAGCATTTT. Translation: CATSYSMLQPQHF.

This rearrangement joins TRBV7-9 to TRBJ2-1; D not certain. The CDR3 contains 14 residues. Germline V gene lookup returns CDR1 SEHNR and CDR2 FQNEAQ (reference sequence). V lost 5 bases to trimming and J lost 10 bases, with 18 bases between them. This CDR3 is CASSPKGMPWEQFF. The CDR3 bases are TGTGCCAGCAGCCCGAAAGGGATGCCATGGGAGCAGTTCTTC.